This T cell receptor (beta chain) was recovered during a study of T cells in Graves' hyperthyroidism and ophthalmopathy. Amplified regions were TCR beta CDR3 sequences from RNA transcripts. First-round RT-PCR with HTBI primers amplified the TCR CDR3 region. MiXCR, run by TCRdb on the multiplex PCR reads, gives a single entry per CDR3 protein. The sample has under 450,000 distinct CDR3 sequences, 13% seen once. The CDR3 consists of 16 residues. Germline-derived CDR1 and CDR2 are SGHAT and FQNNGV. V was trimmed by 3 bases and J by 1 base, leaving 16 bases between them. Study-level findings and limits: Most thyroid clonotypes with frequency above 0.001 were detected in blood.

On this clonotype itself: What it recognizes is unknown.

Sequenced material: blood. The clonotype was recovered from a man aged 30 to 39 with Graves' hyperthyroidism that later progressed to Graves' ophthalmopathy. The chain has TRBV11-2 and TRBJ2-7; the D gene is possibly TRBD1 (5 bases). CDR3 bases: TGTGCCAGCAGCTTCTCTAAAGGACACCCATCCTACGAGCAGTACTTC. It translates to CASSFSKGHPSYEQYF.